What follows is one T cell receptor beta chain and its context. Building the TCR beta libraries relied on iRepertoire HTBI primers, and CDR3 regions underwent Arm-PCR. In TCRdb, the multiplex PCR reads were re-called with MiXCR into one record per CDR3 protein. The sample has 550,000 to 600,000 distinct CDR3 sequences, more than 15% seen once. Germline CDR1 and CDR2: SGDLS and YYNGEE. Trimming took 0 bases from V and 3 from J, leaving 10 bases between them. There are 15 residues in the CDR3. The sample originates from a study of regulatory T cells in long-lasting Graves disease. Time point reported: newly diagnosed GD, antithyroid drugs for less than 3 months. Researchers made the TCR library from RNA that was extracted from PBMCs. These data were also filed under a second study, of T cells in Graves' hyperthyroidism and ophthalmopathy.

The sample in question was peripheral blood mononuclear cells (PBMCs), obtained at new diagnosis, from a patient treated with antithyroid drugs. This clonotype originated in a man between 18 and 35 years old with Graves disease. The chain couples TRBV9 to TRBJ1-5, with D maybe TRBD1 (5 bases). CDR3 amino acids: CASSVEGHVNQPQHF. Written as DNA, the CDR3 is TGTGCCAGCAGCGTAGAAGGACACGTCAATCAGCCCCAGCATTTT.